Following are 21 T cell receptor beta chains from one sample sequenced in a study of beta chain features in type 1 diabetes. Every bit of the isolated RNA underwent reverse transcription, so sequencing read expressed TCRB transcripts. Some clones are missing from TCRdb's copy, which holds only in-frame ones; the method was immunoSEQ multiplex PCR. The table shows roughly 400,000 clones, with 14% occurring only once. Sequencing was performed on naive CD4+ T cells from blood. The receptors here all came from a young man in good health.

This clone was seen more than once but under ten times. This chain joins TRBV7-9 and TRBJ2-3; D possibly corresponds to TRBD1 (5 bases). Trimming left V 3 bases short and J 2 bases short, with 12 bases between. This CDR3 contains 15 residues. Germline V gene data show CDR1 as SEHNR and CDR2 as FQNEAQ (reference sequence). CDR3 nucleotide sequence: TGTGCCAGCAGCTTCTTCAGGGCTACCACAGATACGCAGTATTTT. Translated, it gives CASSFFRATTDTQYF.

The J gene is TRBJ2-1, the V gene TRBV9; D gene uncertain. The CDR3 is 12 amino acids. In germline, CDR1 is SGDLS, CDR2 YYNGEE. Trimming took off 4 bases at V and 9 bases at J, with 11 bases between the two ends. DNA for the CDR3: TGTGCCAGCAGCCCCGCCGATGGTGAGCAGTTCTTC. It codes for CASSPADGEQFF.

This clone was seen a handful of times. Distinct nucleotide sequences in the sample also encode this CDR3. This chain uses TRBV7-9 with TRBJ2-3; unclear D gene. CDR3 length: 12 residues. Germline CDR1 is SEHNR and CDR2 is FQNEAQ (reference sequence). V lost 3 bases and J lost 2, with 3 bases in between. CDR3 loop: CASSFPTDTQYF. In nucleotides, the CDR3 is TGTGCCAGCAGCTTCCCCACAGATACGCAGTATTTT.

V gene TRBV7-6 combines with J gene TRBJ2-7; D unclear. The CDR3 has 14 residues. V lost 2 bases and J 0 bases, leaving 8 bases between the germline ends. Germline CDR1 is SGHVS and CDR2 is FNYEAQ. The CDR3, as DNA: TGTGCCAGCAGCTTACTGGGCGGCTCCTACGAGCAGTACTTC. This encodes CASSLLGGSYEQYF. The full variable domain, rest sourced from reference TRBV7-6 and TRBJ2-7, is GAGVSQSPRYKVTKRGQDVALRCDPISGHVSLYWYRQALGQGPEFLTYFNYEAQQDKSGLPNDRFSAERPEGSISTLTIQRTEQRDSAMYRCASSLLGGSYEQYFGPGTRLTVT.

This clone came up a few times. The chain combines TRBV27 with TRBJ2-5; possibly TRBD1 for D (5 bases). Looked up from germline, CDR1 is MNHEY and CDR2 is SMNVEV (reference sequence). Between the trimmed V and J ends, which lost 0 bases and 1 base, there was a span of 9 bases. CDR3 size: 15 residues. CDR3 amino acids: CASSLSGRSQETQYF. In nucleotides, the CDR3 is TGTGCCAGCAGTTTATCGGGGCGGTCCCAAGAGACCCAGTACTTC.

The chain carries TRBV7-9 and TRBJ2-3, with D maybe TRBD2 (6 bases). This CDR3 has 16 amino acids. CDR1 is SEHNR, CDR2 FQNEAQ, per germline (reference sequence). V lost 4 bases and J 0 bases, leaving 14 bases between the germline ends. CDR3 DNA: TGTGCCAGCAGCTATCGGGGAGGAGGGAGCACAGATACGCAGTATTTT. Translation gives CASSYRGGGSTDTQYF.

The genes are TRBV2 and TRBJ1-2; no firm D call. The CDR3 loop spans 13 amino acids. CDR1 is SNHLY and CDR2 is FYNNEI in the germline V gene. V lost 2 bases to trimming and J lost 2 bases, with 6 bases between them. The CDR3 region is CASSESENYGYTF. For the CDR3, the DNA is TGTGCCAGCAGTGAATCAGAGAACTATGGCTACACCTTC.

The chain uses TRBV9 and TRBJ2-7, with TRBD2 matching over 7 bases. CDR3 length equals 15 residues. The V and J ends lost 0 bases and 3 bases, in that order; junction bases with no gene match: 6. CDR1 is SGDLS, CDR2 YYNGEE, per germline. CDR3 in amino acids: CASSVGSRDYYEQYF. In nucleotides, the CDR3 is TGTGCCAGCAGCGTAGGTTCCAGGGACTACTACGAGCAGTACTTC.

In its sample, this clone was seen a few times. V and J are TRBV29-1 and TRBJ1-4; no definite D call. The CDR3 is 13 amino acids. The ends were cut back, 6 bases at V and 0 bases at J, with 8 bases in the middle. Germline-derived CDR1 and CDR2 are SQVTM and ANQGSEA. This CDR3 reads CSVTRTTNEKLFF. In DNA form, the CDR3 reads TGCAGCGTCACTCGTACAACTAATGAAAAACTGTTTTTT.

This clone has only a few counts. The rearrangement uses TRBV15 and TRBJ2-3, with 9 bases that match TRBD2. The CDR3 has 15 amino acids. Trimming removed 7 bases from V and 2 bases from J; junction bases left unmatched: 7. The V gene's germline CDR1 is LNHNV and CDR2 YYDKDF (reference sequence). CDR3 nucleotide sequence: TGTGCCACCAATGACATAGCGGGAGCCACAGATACGCAGTATTTT. Its protein is CATNDIAGATDTQYF.

The table lists this clone with a few counts. The gene calls are TRBV7-9 and TRBJ1-2, with no clear D. CDR1 and CDR2 (germline): SEHNR, FQNEAQ (reference sequence). Trimming removed 0 bases at V and 8 bases at J, with 10 bases between. There are 13 residues in the CDR3. CDR3 bases: TGTGCCAGCAGCTTAGCCCAGGCGGAGGGCTACACCTTC. This codes for CASSLAQAEGYTF.

The chain is built from TRBV29-1 and TRBJ2-5; D uncertain. Germline V lookup: CDR1 SQVTM, CDR2 ANQGSEA. Trimming removed 4 bases from V and 5 bases from J, with 11 bases in between. The CDR3 loop spans 12 amino acids. The CDR3: CSVGAYGETQYF. As DNA, the CDR3 is TGCAGCGTTGGGGCGTACGGGGAGACCCAGTACTTC.

This clone turned up a few times. This sequence joins TRBV6-1 and TRBJ1-2; perhaps TRBD1 as D (5 bases). Per the germline V gene, CDR1 is MNHNS and CDR2 is SASEGT. Between the trimmed V and J ends, which lost 4 bases and 0 bases, there was a span of 9 bases. The CDR3 extends over 14 amino acids. This chain's CDR3 is CASSGGTANYGYTF. Written as DNA, the CDR3 is TGTGCCAGCAGTGGCGGGACCGCTAACTATGGCTACACCTTC.

The chain is built from TRBV29-1 and TRBJ1-1; a weak D match, TRBD1 (5 bases). V lost 8 bases and J 1 base, leaving 14 bases between the germline ends. Germline assignment: CDR1 SQVTM and CDR2 ANQGSEA. The CDR3 is 13 residues long. In DNA form, the CDR3 reads TGCAGCTCCCAGGGCGGGGAGAACACTGAAGCTTTCTTT. It is translated as CSSQGGENTEAFF.

The DNA of the CDR3 is TGCGCCAGCACCGGGGTGGGAAATGAAAAACTGTTTTTT. Protein: CASTGVGNEKLFF. The rearrangement links TRBV4-1 to TRBJ1-4, with D unclear. This CDR3 spans 13 amino acids. V was pared by 7 bases and J by 5 bases, with 11 bases between. Germline V gene lookup returns CDR1 MGHRA and CDR2 YSYEKL.

This clone was counted a few times. This rearrangement joins TRBV19 to TRBJ2-6; D is unresolved. CDR3 length: 14 amino acids. V was trimmed by 7 bases and J by 2 bases, leaving 9 bases between them. CDR1 is LNHDA, CDR2 SQIVND, per germline (reference sequence). DNA for the CDR3: TGTGCCAGTACTCAACCCCCTGGGGCCAACGTCCTGACTTTC. Its translation is CASTQPPGANVLTF.

This clone has a handful of counts. The chain is built from TRBV9 and TRBJ1-3; D remains ambiguous. The germline V and J ends were trimmed by 4 bases and 2 bases, with 13 bases remaining between them. The CDR3 is made up of 15 amino acids. Germline-derived CDR1 and CDR2 are SGDLS and YYNGEE. CDR3 coding DNA: TGTGCCAGCAGCCCCGACATTGGACCTGGAAACACCATATATTTT. Translation: CASSPDIGPGNTIYF.

The DNA for the CDR3 is TGTGCCAGTAGTGCAGGACAGAGCTTCCAAGAGACCCAGTACTTC. Protein product: CASSAGQSFQETQYF. This sequence joins TRBV19 and TRBJ2-5, with D perhaps TRBD1 (6 bases). Germline loops: CDR1 LNHDA, CDR2 SQIVND (reference sequence). The CDR3 sequence is 15 residues long. V shed 5 bases and J shed 1 base, with 14 bases lying between them.

This clone has just a few counts. This chain uses TRBV23-1 with TRBJ2-7, with TRBD1 matching 8 bases. TRBV23-1 is recorded as an ORF, its role being uncertain. The CDR3 is 15 residues long. Unmatched junction bases numbered 9, after V lost 3 bases and J lost 5 bases. The CDR3 coding sequence is TGCGCCAGCAGTCACACACGACAGGGGTCGAACGAGCAGTACGTC. The encoded protein is CASSHTRQGSNEQYV.

This chain uses TRBV7-9 with TRBJ1-1; D call uncertain. The CDR3 is made up of 15 amino acids. Germline loops: CDR1 SEHNR, CDR2 FQNEAQ (reference sequence). Trimming removed 1 base at V and 6 bases at J, with 15 bases between. CDR3 sequence: CASSLDGGAPPEAFF. CDR3 DNA: TGTGCCAGCAGCTTAGACGGTGGCGCGCCGCCTGAAGCTTTCTTT.

The V gene is TRBV15, the J gene TRBJ2-7, with 7 bases that match TRBD2. Germline V lookup: CDR1 LNHNV, CDR2 YYDKDF (reference sequence). This CDR3 region has 15 residues. V shed 0 bases, J shed 3 bases, and the junction held 5 bases outside the gene matches. CDR3 DNA: TGTGCCACCAGCAGAGAAAGACTAGCTAACTACGAGCAGTACTTC. This encodes CATSRERLANYEQYF.